The source of this T cell receptor beta chain is a study of tissue T cells after allogeneic stem cell transplantation. V lost 4 bases and J lost 4; bases outside the gene matches: 4. From germline, CDR1 is FNHDT and CDR2 SITEND (reference sequence). CDR3 size: 14 residues. TCRdb's copy holds only in-frame clones and misses some; the assay was immunoSEQ multiplex PCR. The data contain approximately 20,000 clones, about 70% of them singletons. This clone showed up just a few times. Gene names refer to mouse genes. The CDR3 end falls 1 residue outside the read, so it is completed with the germline J gene.

The chain has TRBV19 and TRBJ1-5, with 8 bases fitting TRBD1. This TCR derives from a female BALB/c mouse in good health. The strain's MHC type: H2-d. Sequencing input: blood. CDR3 bases read: TGTGCCAGCAGTTCGACAGGGGTGAACCAGGCTCCGCTT. It encodes CASSSTGVNQAPL. The full CDR3 sequence reads CASSSTGVNQAPLF.